This T cell receptor (beta chain) was found in a study of OX40 agonist ivuxolimab in advanced cancers. Study-level background: Ivuxolimab was a fully human IgG2 agonistic monoclonal antibody targeting the costimulatory receptor OX40 (CD134). Intravenous ivuxolimab was administered to patients every 2 weeks at six dose levels: 0.01, 0.1, 0.3, 1.5, 3 and 10 mg/kg. Of the roughly 51 dose-escalation patients, hepatocellular carcinoma was present in approximately 20, melanoma in around 15, renal cell carcinoma in 9 and head and neck cancer in 9. In the dose-escalation cohort, over 65% of patients were male, and the mean age was approximately 60 years, with a range of about 23 to 85. Prior anti-PD-1, anti-PD-L1 or anti-CTLA-4 therapy was permitted, and checkpoint inhibitors had been received by under 50% of dose-escalation patients. Three dose-escalation patients achieved partial responses, one with hepatocellular carcinoma and two with cutaneous melanoma. The point of sequencing TCRbeta in the periphery was to test whether ivuxolimab changed TCR sequence diversity and drove clonal T-cell expansion. The monotherapy dose-escalation portion (N of about 52 patients) of the phase I ivuxolimab trial is reported in the paper. The paper's findings and limits, for the study overall: At doses of 0.1 to 3.0 mg/kg, clonal expansion of both CD4+ and CD8+ blood T cells was observed from baseline to week 6. Low levels of normalized T-cell clonal expansion were also seen in some patients who did not respond. The antigen specificity of the clonally expanded peripheral T cells was not determined. After ivuxolimab, more expanded clones were found on average in CD8+ T cells than in CD4+ T cells. In the 0.1-3.0 mg/kg groups, partial responders were among the patients with the lowest normalized peripheral clonal expansion, particularly in CD8+ T cells.

Via the germline V gene, CDR1 is SGHTA and CDR2 FQGNSA. V was cut back by 5 bases and J by 0 bases, leaving a gap of 11 bases between them. Spanning cysteine to phenylalanine, the CDR3 consists of 15 amino acids. The DNA shown is the 45-base CDR3, in frame from base 1. The trial excluded patients who had a history of autoimmune disease or who were on systemic immunosuppression. In every dose cohort, peripheral blood was drawn for TCR sequencing at baseline, cycle 4 day 1, and cycle 7 day 1. Samples came from an open-label, multicenter, first-in-human phase I dose-escalation trial of ivuxolimab. Adults with locally advanced or metastatic head and neck squamous cell, hepatocellular, melanoma or renal cell carcinoma were enrolled in the trial. CD4+ and CD8+ T cells were sorted separately from peripheral blood before TCR sequencing. Genomic DNA was extracted from sorted cells for sequencing of the TCRbeta CDR3 region. TCRbeta CDR3 regions were sequenced using the immunoSEQ Assay. The source is immuneACCESS, and TCRdb retained only in-frame sequences with V and J called. Part of the clones is not carried over; for the studies checked, unresolved V genes explain less than half of this, and the remainder is unexplained. The sample records approximately 69,000 clones, around 82% of which are singletons. Clones ranked in the top ten supply approximately 7.9% of the sample.

Worth noting for this clone: The specificity of this receptor is unknown. Base-call qualities are not available, and no considerably larger clone is one nucleotide away.

The material was CD4+ or CD8+ T cells sorted from blood, obtained in a trial of the OX40 agonist ivuxolimab. This clonotype was obtained from an adult with an advanced solid tumor such as melanoma, head and neck, liver or kidney cancer. The chain is encoded by TRBV7-2 joined to TRBJ1-3; possibly the D gene is TRBD1, per 5 matching bases. The sequence in DNA is TGTGCCAGCAGCCCTGGGACGGGCTCTGGAAACACCATATATTTT. It specifies CASSPGTGSGNTIYF.